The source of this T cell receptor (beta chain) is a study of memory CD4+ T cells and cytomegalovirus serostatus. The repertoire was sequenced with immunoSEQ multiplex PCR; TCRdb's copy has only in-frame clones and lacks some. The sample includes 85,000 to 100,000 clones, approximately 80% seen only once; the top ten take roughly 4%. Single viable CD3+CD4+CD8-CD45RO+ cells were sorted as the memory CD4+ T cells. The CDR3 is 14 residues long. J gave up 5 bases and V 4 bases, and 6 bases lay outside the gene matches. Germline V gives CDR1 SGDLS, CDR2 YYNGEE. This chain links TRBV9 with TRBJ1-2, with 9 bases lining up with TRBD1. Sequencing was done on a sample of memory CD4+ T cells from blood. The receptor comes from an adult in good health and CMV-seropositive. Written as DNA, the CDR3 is TGTGCCAGCAGCCCAGGACAGGGGCCATATGGCTACACCTTC. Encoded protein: CASSPGQGPYGYTF.